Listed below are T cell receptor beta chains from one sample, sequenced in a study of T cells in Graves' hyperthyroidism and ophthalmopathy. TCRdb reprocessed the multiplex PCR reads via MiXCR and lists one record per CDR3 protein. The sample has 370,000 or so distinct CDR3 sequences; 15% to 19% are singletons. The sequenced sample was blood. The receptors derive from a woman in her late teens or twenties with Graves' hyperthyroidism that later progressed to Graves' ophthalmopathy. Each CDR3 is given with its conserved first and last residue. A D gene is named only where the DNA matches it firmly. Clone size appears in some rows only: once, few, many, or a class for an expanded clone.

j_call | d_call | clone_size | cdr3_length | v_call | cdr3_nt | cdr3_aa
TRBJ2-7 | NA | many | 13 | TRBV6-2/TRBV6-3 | TGTGCCAGCAGGATTTGGGGGGCTCTCGAGCAGTACTTC | CASRIWGALEQYF
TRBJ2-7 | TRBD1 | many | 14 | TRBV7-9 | TGTGCCAGCAGCTTAAGGGACAGGATCGACGAGCAGTACTTC | CASSLRDRIDEQYF
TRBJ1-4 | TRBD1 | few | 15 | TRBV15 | TGTGCCACCAGCAGAGATACAGGGGAAGTTGGAAAACTGTTTTTT | CATSRDTGEVGKLFF
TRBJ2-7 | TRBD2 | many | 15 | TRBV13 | TGTGCCAGCAGCCAGTCTAGGGGCGGGAGTTACGAGCAGTACTTC | CASSQSRGGSYEQYF
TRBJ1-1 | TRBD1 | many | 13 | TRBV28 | TGTGCCAGCAGTTTAAGGGGGCTCACTGAAGCTTTCTTT | CASSLRGLTEAFF
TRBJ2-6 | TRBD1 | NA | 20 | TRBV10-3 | TGTGCCATCAGCCGACTAAATGGGGCCAGGGGGCCCTCTGGGGCCAACGTCCTGACTTTC | CAISRLNGARGPSGANVLTF
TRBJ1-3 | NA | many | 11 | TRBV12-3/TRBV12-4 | TGTGCCAGCAGCAAAGGGGGTCCCATATATTTT | CASSKGGPIYF
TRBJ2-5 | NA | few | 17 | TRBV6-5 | TGTGCCAGCAGTTACTCAAACTCCCCGTCTCCCTCCGACGCATCCTACTTC | CASSYSNSPSPSDASYF
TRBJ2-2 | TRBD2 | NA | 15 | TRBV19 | TGTGCCAGTAGTCGACTAGCGGGATCGGGCGGGGAGCTGTTTTTT | CASSRLAGSGGELFF
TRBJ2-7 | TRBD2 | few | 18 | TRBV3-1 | TGTGCCAGCAGCCAAGCCCCCGGGCGGCGAGCGGGAAAAAACGAGCAGTACTTC | CASSQAPGRRAGKNEQYF
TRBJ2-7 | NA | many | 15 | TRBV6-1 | TGTGCCAGCAGTGCCGGTGGTGGGCCGGCATACGAGCAGTACTTC | CASSAGGGPAYEQYF
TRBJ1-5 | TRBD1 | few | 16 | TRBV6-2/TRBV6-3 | TGTGCCAGCAGTTACGTCAGCAGGGGGAAGCGTCAGCCCCAGCATTTT | CASSYVSRGKRQPQHF
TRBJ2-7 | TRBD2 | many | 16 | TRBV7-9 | TGTGCCAGCAGCTCATTAGCGGGACTAAGCTCCTACGAGCAGTACTTC | CASSSLAGLSSYEQYF
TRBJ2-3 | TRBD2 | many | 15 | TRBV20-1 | TGCAGTGCCGACCTAGCGGGAGGGGGGACAGATACGCAGTATTTT | CSADLAGGGTDTQYF
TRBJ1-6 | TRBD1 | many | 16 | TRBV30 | TGTGCCTGGAGTGGCCGGGACAGGGGTCTATTTTCACCCCTCCACTTT | CAWSGRDRGLFSPLHF
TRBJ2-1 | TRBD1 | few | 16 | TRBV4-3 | TGCGCCAGCAGCCAATTAGGGACAGGGGGCTTGAATGAGCAGTTCTTC | CASSQLGTGGLNEQFF
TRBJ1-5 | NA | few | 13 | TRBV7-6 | TGTGCCAGCAGCCTGGGACACAATCAGCCCCAGCATTTT | CASSLGHNQPQHF
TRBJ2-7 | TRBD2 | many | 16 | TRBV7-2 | TGTGCCAGCAGCCCCGCAGGGGGACTAGCGGGCGTCGAGCAGTACTTC | CASSPAGGLAGVEQYF
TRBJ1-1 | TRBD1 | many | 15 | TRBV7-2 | TGTGCCAGCAGCCCACGACAGGGGACGAACACTGAAGCTTTCTTT | CASSPRQGTNTEAFF
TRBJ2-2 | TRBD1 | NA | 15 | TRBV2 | TGTGCCAGAGATACAGGGGTCCACAACACCGGGGAGCTGTTTTTT | CARDTGVHNTGELFF
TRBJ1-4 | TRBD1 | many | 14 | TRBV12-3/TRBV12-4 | TGTGCCAGCAAGCCTCAGGGGGTTAATGAAAAACTGTTTTTT | CASKPQGVNEKLFF
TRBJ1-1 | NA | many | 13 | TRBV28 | TGTGCCAGCAGTTTTTCATTGAACACTGAAGCTTTCTTT | CASSFSLNTEAFF
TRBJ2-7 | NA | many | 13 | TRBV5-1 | TGCGCCAGCAGGGCAGCTAGAAATTACGAGCAGTACTTC | CASRAARNYEQYF
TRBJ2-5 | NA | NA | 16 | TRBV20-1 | TGCAGTGCTAGAGCGTCAGAGGGGATAGGCCAAGAGACCCAGTACTTC | CSARASEGIGQETQYF
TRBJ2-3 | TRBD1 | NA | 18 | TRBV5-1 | TGCGCCCTACAACAGGGGAACCAAAGAAGAAGACTTCAAGATACGCAGTATTTT | CALQQGNQRRRLQDTQYF
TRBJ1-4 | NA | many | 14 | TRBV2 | TGTGCCAGCAGTGTGGCAGGCTTTAATGAAAAACTGTTTTTT | CASSVAGFNEKLFF
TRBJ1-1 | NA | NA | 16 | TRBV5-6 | TGTGCCAGCAGCCCGACGCAGGGGAATAAGAACACTGAAGCTTTCTTT | CASSPTQGNKNTEAFF
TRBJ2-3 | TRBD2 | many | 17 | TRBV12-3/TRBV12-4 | TGTGCCAGCAGTCCCCGTCGGGGGGAAAGGAACACAGATACGCAGTATTTT | CASSPRRGERNTDTQYF
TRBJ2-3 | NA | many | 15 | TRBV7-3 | TGTGCCAGCAGCCAAATAACAGAATCCACAGATACGCAGTATTTT | CASSQITESTDTQYF
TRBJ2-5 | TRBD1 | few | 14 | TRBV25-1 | TGTGCCAGCAGTGAGGACAGGGTCGGGGAGACCCAGTACTTC | CASSEDRVGETQYF
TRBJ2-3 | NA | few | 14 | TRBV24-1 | TGTGCCACCAGTGATTTAGCCCAACCAGATACGCAGTATTTT | CATSDLAQPDTQYF
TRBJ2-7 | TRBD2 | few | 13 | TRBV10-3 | TGTGCCACCGGGACTAGCGGCAACTACGAGCAGTACTTC | CATGTSGNYEQYF
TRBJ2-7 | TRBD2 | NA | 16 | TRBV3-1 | TGTGCCAGCAGCCAAGGGCTAGCGGGAGGGAGTGGCGAGCAGTACTTC | CASSQGLAGGSGEQYF
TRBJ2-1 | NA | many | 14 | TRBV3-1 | TGTGCCAGCAGCCAAGATTTGGTAGCCTATGAGCAGTTCTTC | CASSQDLVAYEQFF
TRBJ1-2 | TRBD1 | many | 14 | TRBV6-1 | TGTGCCAGCAGTGACGAGGGGACAGTTTATGGCTACACCTTC | CASSDEGTVYGYTF
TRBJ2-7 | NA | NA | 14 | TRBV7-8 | TGTGCCAGCACTGACGACTGGAGCTCCTACGAGCAGTACTTC | CASTDDWSSYEQYF
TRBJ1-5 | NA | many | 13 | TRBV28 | TGTGCCAGCAGTTTACAGGATTATAAGCCCCAGCATTTT | CASSLQDYKPQHF
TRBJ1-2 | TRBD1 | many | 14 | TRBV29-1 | TGCAGCGTTGTCCGGGACAGGGGACCCTATGGCTACACCTTC | CSVVRDRGPYGYTF
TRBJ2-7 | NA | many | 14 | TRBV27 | TGTGCCAGCACTTCGGTCCCGGGGTCCCACGAGCAGTACTTC | CASTSVPGSHEQYF
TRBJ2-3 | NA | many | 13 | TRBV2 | TGTGCCAGCAGTGAATCAGGCAGAGATACGCAGTATTTT | CASSESGRDTQYF
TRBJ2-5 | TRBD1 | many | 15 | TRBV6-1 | TGTGCCAGCCTAAACCGGGACAGGGTCCAAGAGACCCAGTACTTC | CASLNRDRVQETQYF
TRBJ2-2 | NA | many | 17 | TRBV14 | TGTGCCAGCAGTCCGGCGTGGGCGTTCGCGAACACCGGGGAGCTGTTTTTT | CASSPAWAFANTGELFF
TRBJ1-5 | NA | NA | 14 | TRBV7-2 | TGTGCCAGCAGTCCGGAGGGCGGGTATCAGCCCCAGCATTTT | CASSPEGGYQPQHF
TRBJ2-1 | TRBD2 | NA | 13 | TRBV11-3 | TGTGCCAGCAGCCCTGGCGGGAGCGATGAGCAGTTCTTC | CASSPGGSDEQFF
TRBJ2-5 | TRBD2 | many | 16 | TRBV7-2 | TGTGCCAGCAGCCCGGGAGGACTAGCGGGAGTAGAGACCCAGTACTTC | CASSPGGLAGVETQYF
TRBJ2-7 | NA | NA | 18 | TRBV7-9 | TGTGCCAGCAGCTTAGGAGGTCGGACTCCGAGCTCCTACAATGAGCAGTACTTC | CASSLGGRTPSSYNEQYF
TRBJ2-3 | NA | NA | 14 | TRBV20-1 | TGCAGTGCTAAACCGAGCTCCCGGGCAGATACGCAGTATTTT | CSAKPSSRADTQYF
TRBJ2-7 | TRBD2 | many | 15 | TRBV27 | TGTGCCAGCAGTTTAGGACTAGCGGGAGGGGGCGAGCAGTACTTC | CASSLGLAGGGEQYF
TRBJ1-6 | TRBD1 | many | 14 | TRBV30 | TGTGCCTGGAGTCGGGGACAGAGCAATTCACCCCTCCACTTT | CAWSRGQSNSPLHF
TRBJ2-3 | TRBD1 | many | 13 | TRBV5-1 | TGCGCCAGCTACGGGACAGGGATAGATACGCAGTATTTT | CASYGTGIDTQYF